Listed here are 2 T cell receptor beta chains from one sample, sequenced in a study of cytomegalovirus exposure and HLA in healthy donors. It was with 60 Vbeta and 13 Jbeta primers that the PCR ran. Libraries were prepared by immunoSEQ multiplex PCR; TCRdb keeps only in-frame clonotypes and omits some of them. The top ten clones hold roughly 8.8% of a sample with 95,000 to 100,000 clones, about three quarters of them seen once. Material for sequencing was PBMCs. The receptor source for this set is a human donor in good health.

V is TRBV28 and J is TRBJ1-1, with 10 bases lining up with TRBD1. This CDR3 contains 15 residues. Germline V gene lookup returns CDR1 MDHEN and CDR2 SYDVKM. Germline trimming cut 6 bases from V and 0 bases from J; bases unmatched to any gene: 4. The CDR3 loop is CASRTGTGVNTEAFF. In nucleotides, the CDR3 is TGTGCCAGCAGAACGGGGACAGGGGTGAACACTGAAGCTTTCTTT. The full variable domain, its missing parts supplied by reference TRBV28 and TRBJ1-1, is DVKVTQSSRYLVKRTGEKVFLECVQDMDHENMFWYRQDPGLGLRLIYFSYDVKMKEKGDIPEGYSVSREKKERFSLILESASTNQTSMYLCASRTGTGVNTEAFFGQGTRLTVV.

The chain employs TRBV6-5 and TRBJ1-2, with a weak D call TRBD1 (5 bases). This CDR3 is 12 amino acids long. Trimming cost V 5 bases and J 4 bases, with 8 bases left between them. Germline-derived CDR1 and CDR2 are MNHEY and SVGAGI. CDR3 sequence: CASSPDSYGYTF. As DNA, the CDR3 is TGTGCCAGCAGTCCCGACAGCTATGGCTACACCTTC.